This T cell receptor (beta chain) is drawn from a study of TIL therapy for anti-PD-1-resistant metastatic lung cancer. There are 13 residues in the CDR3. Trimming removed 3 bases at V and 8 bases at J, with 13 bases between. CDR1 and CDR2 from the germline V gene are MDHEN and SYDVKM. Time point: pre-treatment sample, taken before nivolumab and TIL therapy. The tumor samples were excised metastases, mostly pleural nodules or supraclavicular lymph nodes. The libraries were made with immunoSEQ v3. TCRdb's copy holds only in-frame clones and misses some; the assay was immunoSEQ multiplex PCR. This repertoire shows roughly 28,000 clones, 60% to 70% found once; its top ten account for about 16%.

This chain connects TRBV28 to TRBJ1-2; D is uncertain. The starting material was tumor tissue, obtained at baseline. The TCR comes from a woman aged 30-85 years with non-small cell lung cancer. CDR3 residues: CASSFGKTRGYTF. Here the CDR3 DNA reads TGTGCCAGCAGTTTCGGCAAAACGCGGGGCTACACCTTC.